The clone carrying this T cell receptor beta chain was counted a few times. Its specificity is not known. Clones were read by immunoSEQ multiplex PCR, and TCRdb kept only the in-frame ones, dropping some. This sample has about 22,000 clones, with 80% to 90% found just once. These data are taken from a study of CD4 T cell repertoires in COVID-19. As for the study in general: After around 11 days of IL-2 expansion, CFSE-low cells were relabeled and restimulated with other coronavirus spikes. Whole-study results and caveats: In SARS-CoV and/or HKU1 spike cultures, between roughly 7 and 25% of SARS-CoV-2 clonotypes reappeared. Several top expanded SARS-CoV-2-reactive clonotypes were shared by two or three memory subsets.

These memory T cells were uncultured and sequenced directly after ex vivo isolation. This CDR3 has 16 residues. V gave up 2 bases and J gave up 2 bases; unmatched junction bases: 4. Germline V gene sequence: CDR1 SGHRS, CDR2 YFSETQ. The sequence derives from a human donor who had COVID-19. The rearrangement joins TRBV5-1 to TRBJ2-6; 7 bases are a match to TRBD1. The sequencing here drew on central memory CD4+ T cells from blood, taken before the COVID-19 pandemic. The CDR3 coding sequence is TGCGCCAGCAGCTTACAGGGGCTTGCTGGGGCCAACGTCCTGACTTTC. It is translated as CASSLQGLAGANVLTF. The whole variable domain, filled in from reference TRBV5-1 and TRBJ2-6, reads KAGVTQTPRYLIKTRGQQVTLSCSPISGHRSVSWYQQTPGQGLQFLFEYFSETQRNKGNFPGRFSGRQFSNSRSEMNVSTLELGDSALYLCASSLQGLAGANVLTFGAGSRLTVL.